This is a list of T cell receptor beta chains from one sample in a study of T cell clonotyping in hematopoietic cell transplantation. The repertoire was sequenced with immunoSEQ multiplex PCR; TCRdb's copy has only in-frame clones and lacks some. This sample has around 7,300 clones, with approximately 86% found just once. Material: peripheral blood mononuclear cells, obtained before stem cell transplant. The receptors were gathered from a man aged 25 to 40 with acute myeloid leukemia. Some clones in this sample may be carry-over from other donors' samples. Both conserved end residues are part of each CDR3. The order of the fields is V gene, D gene, clone size, CDR3 length, J gene, CDR3 DNA, CDR3 protein. A D gene is named only where the DNA matches it firmly. Expanded clones get a size class; other rows say once, few or many, or leave the size out.

TRBV10-1	TRBD1	.	14	TRBJ2-5	TGCGCCAGCAGTGATTCCGGACAGGTCGAGACCCAGTACTTC	CASSDSGQVETQYF
TRBV28	.	.	11	TRBJ2-7	TGTGCCAGCAGCTACTTATCCGAGCAGTACTTC	CASSYLSEQYF
TRBV19	TRBD1	.	14	TRBJ1-2	TGTGCCAGTAGTATGAGGACAGGGGTTTATGGCTACACCTTC	CASSMRTGVYGYTF
TRBV7-9	TRBD2	.	16	TRBJ2-7	TGTGCCAGCAGCTTCGGGATAGCGGGACCTTCCTACGAGCAGTACTTC	CASSFGIAGPSYEQYF
TRBV29-1	TRBD1	.	18	TRBJ2-5	TGCAGCGCTATATACCGGGACAGGTCCTACACGACCTCAAATTCCCAGTACTTC	CSAIYRDRSYTTSNSQYF
TRBV2	.	.	12	TRBJ2-7	TGTGCCAGCAGGGCGGAAGGGGTCGAGCAGTACTTC	CASRAEGVEQYF
TRBV6-5	TRBD1	.	14	TRBJ1-1	TGTGCCAGCAGGCGCCAGGGGGGGCACACTGAAGCTTTCTTT	CASRRQGGHTEAFF
TRBV19	.	.	15	TRBJ1-5	TGTGCCAGCCTCCCCCGACGGGATAGCAATCAGCCCCAGCATTTT	CASLPRRDSNQPQHF
TRBV9	.	large	15	TRBJ1-4	TGTGCCAGCAGCGTAGCAGACCATCTTAGTGAAAAACTGTTTTTT	CASSVADHLSEKLFF
TRBV7-2	.	.	16	TRBJ2-7	TGTGCCAGCAGCTTAGTTGGCGGGCGGGGGCGGGACGAGCAGTACTTC	CASSLVGGRGRDEQYF
TRBV4-1	.	.	17	TRBJ1-1	TGCGCCAGCAGCCAAGATTTTAACGGTCCGATGAACACTGAAGCTTTCTTT	CASSQDFNGPMNTEAFF
TRBV13	.	.	13	TRBJ1-2	TGTGCCAGCAGCTTGCGACAGGACTATGGCTACACCTTC	CASSLRQDYGYTF
TRBV2	TRBD1	.	15	TRBJ1-1	TGTGCCAGCACTCGGGACAGGGGGCGCGGATCTGAAGCTTTCTTT	CASTRDRGRGSEAFF
TRBV11-2	TRBD1	once	14	TRBJ2-5	TGTGTCAGCAGTTCCGGACAGGTTCAAGAGACCCAGTACTTC	CVSSSGQVQETQYF
TRBV6-6	.	.	14	TRBJ1-5	TGTGCCAGCAGTTCGAACTCTCAAGATCAGCCCCAGCATTTT	CASSSNSQDQPQHF
TRBV28	.	.	16	TRBJ1-1	TGTGCCAGCAGTTTACCGATACAAGAATATACTAAAGAAGCTTTCTTT	CASSLPIQEYTKEAFF
TRBV9	.	.	15	TRBJ2-3	TGTGCCAGCAGCTCCCAGGTCCATGGCACAGATACGCAGTATTTT	CASSSQVHGTDTQYF
TRBV5-1	.	.	15	TRBJ2-5	TGCGCCAGCAGCTTGTCGACGGGGGTGACGGAGACCCAGTACTTC	CASSLSTGVTETQYF
TRBV11-2	TRBD2	.	16	TRBJ2-1	TGTGCCAGCAGCTTAGCTATCGGACTAGAGTCCCATGAGCAGTTCTTC	CASSLAIGLESHEQFF
TRBV7-9	.	.	13	TRBJ2-5	TGTGCCAGCAGCCGCAGGGGTGGTGAGACCCAGTACTTC	CASSRRGGETQYF
TRBV28	.	few	15	TRBJ1-5	TGTGCCAGCAGTTTTCCCGAGGATAGCAATCAGCCCCAGCATTTT	CASSFPEDSNQPQHF
TRBV28	.	.	11	TRBJ2-7	TGTGCCAGCAGCAATTATTACGAGCAGTACTTC	CASSNYYEQYF
TRBV7-8	TRBD1	.	18	TRBJ2-7	TGTGCCAGCAGCGGCCGCCGGGACAGAGATCCCCAAGAGTACGAGCAGTACTTC	CASSGRRDRDPQEYEQYF
TRBV19	.	once	12	TRBJ1-1	TGTGCCAGTACCCAAGGGGGAACTGAAGCTTTCTTT	CASTQGGTEAFF
TRBV10-3	.	.	12	TRBJ2-7	TGTGCCAGCGCGCAGAGATATTACGAGCAGTACTTC	CASAQRYYEQYF